This note documents a single T cell receptor beta chain sequence. This CDR3 contains 15 residues. Germline trimming cut 4 bases from V and 7 bases from J; bases unmatched to any gene: 7. Germline CDR1 is KGHDR and CDR2 is SFDVKD. These data belong to a study of blood T cell repertoires in COVID-19. The protocol was immunoSEQ multiplex PCR, while the TCRdb copy is restricted to in-frame clones and leaves out a portion. Counted here are approximately 670,000 clones, approximately 90% occurring once; the ten biggest clones make up roughly 0.25%. Sequenced sample: peripheral blood. The V and J genes are TRBV24-1 and TRBJ1-5; TRBD1 matches 9 bases. This TCR was recovered from a woman aged 18-30 years with acute or convalescent COVID-19. The CDR3 is CATSDSGQGRQPQHF. CDR3 coding DNA: TGTGCCACCAGTGACTCGGGACAGGGTCGACAGCCCCAGCATTTT.